This T cell receptor beta chain was profiled in a study of breast tumors, draining lymph nodes, adjacent tissues. The V end lost 3 bases, the J end lost 5 bases, and 14 bases lay between the germline ends. The length of the CDR3 is 14 residues. Germline assignment: CDR1 SGHTS and CDR2 YDEGEE. Findings of the study overall: Findings are consistent with lymph node origin and intratumoral expansion of most tumor T cells. The lymph node origin of tumor T cells was framed as consistent with a hypothesis, not demonstrated. Compared with lymph nodes, tumors were less diverse; compared with nontumor tissue, more. Luminal-like breast cancer showed significantly higher tumor–nontumor repertoire similarity than basal-like.

TCRdb reprocessed the multiplex PCR reads with MiXCR, giving one entry per CDR3 protein. The repertoire has some 100,000 distinct CDR3 sequences, about 20% of them found once; the top ten carry around 1.3%. Samples came from axillary lymph nodes draining the breast cancer. This clonotype has at least ten counts. Its antigen is still unknown. The chain has TRBV5-8 and TRBJ2-5; no definite D call. The TCR was taken from a female donor with breast cancer. Some clones in this sample may be carry-over from other donors' samples. Material: axillary lymph node tissue. The CDR3 here is CASSSRLTDETQYF. Here the CDR3 DNA reads TGTGCCAGCAGCTCGCGCTTGACGGACGAGACCCAGTACTTC.